Below are 19 T cell receptor beta chains sequenced from a single sample in a study of blood T cells in healthy people across ages (dated by TCRdb to the mid-2010s). Receptor amplification or capture employed 5' RACE. The instrument given in TCRdb is Illumina HiSeq 2500. A second PCR of 7 to 11 cycles was run with a J-beta primer mix and a sample-barcoded 5' primer. TCRdb reprocessing: public reads trimmed at Q25 with fastp, clones called with MiXCR, in-frame beta chains kept. Each CDR3 protein appears once, grouped with its most common genes and DNA. This sample has roughly 700,000 distinct CDR3 sequences in its table, and 49% of those were observed once. 25% to 35% of the sample is taken by the ten largest. The sequenced material came from blood. These receptors all stem from a woman in her sixties or seventies in good health.

In DNA, the CDR3 is TGTGCCAGCAGCCAAATCCGACAGGTAATCATTGAGCAGTTCTTC. Protein sequence: CASSQIRQVIIEQFF. The chain employs TRBV3-1 and TRBJ2-1; D may be TRBD1 (6 bases). Germline CDR1 LGHDT, CDR2 YNNKEL (reference sequence). The length of the CDR3 is 15 residues. Trimming stripped 2 bases from V and 9 bases from J, with 17 bases between.

This chain connects TRBV18 to TRBJ2-7; 11 nucleotides agree with TRBD1. CDR3 length: 15 residues. CDR1 and CDR2 from the germline V gene are KGHSH and LQKENI. The J segment lost 3 bases and the V segment lost 3 bases, leaving 4 bases of the junction unmatched. CDR3 sequence: CASSPRTGGSYEQYF. The CDR3 DNA reads TGTGCCAGCTCACCCCGGACAGGGGGCAGCTACGAGCAGTACTTC.

The chain carries TRBV20-1 and TRBJ2-5; D uncertain. Between the trimmed V and J ends, which lost 1 base and 5 bases, there was a span of 11 bases. This CDR3 spans 13 amino acids. The V gene's germline CDR1 is DFQATT and CDR2 SNEGSKA (reference sequence). The CDR3, as DNA: TGCAGTGCTAGAGGCGGAGAATCGGAGACCCAGTACTTC. Amino acids: CSARGGESETQYF.

With respect to this clonotype: Compared with germline, one end of the junction differs, possibly owing to a read error. This chain links TRBV7-2 with TRBJ2-3, with TRBD2 matching over 8 bases. There are 14 residues in the CDR3. Germline lookup yields CDR1 SGHTA and CDR2 FQGNSA. CDR3 region: CAGSLAGGGIAQYF. The CDR3 coding sequence is TGTGCCGGCAGCTTAGCCGGGGGGGGGATCGCGCAGTATTTT.

In its sample, this clonotype is medium-sized. This chain joins TRBV19 and TRBJ1-2; D perhaps matches TRBD1 (5 bases). CDR3 length: 14 residues. Trimming shortened V by 5 bases and J by 6 bases, and 16 bases separated the two germline ends. The V gene's germline CDR1 is LNHDA and CDR2 SQIVND (reference sequence). The CDR3 here is CASSLRGAYNGYTF. The CDR3 coding sequence is TGTGCCAGTAGTCTCCGCGGGGCTTATAATGGCTACACCTTC. The variable domain in full, completed from reference TRBV19 and TRBJ1-2, reads DGGITQSPKYLFRKEGQNVTLSCEQNLNHDAMYWYRQDPGQGLRLIYYSQIVNDFQKGDIAEGYSVSREKKESFPLTVTSAQKNPTAFYLCASSLRGAYNGYTFGSGTRLTVV.

The CDR3 DNA sequence: TGTGCCAGCAGTGTCGGAAACCGGGACGGTAAAAACATTCAGTACTTC. Residues: CASSVGNRDGKNIQYF. V and J are TRBV12-3 or TRBV12-4 and TRBJ2-4, with D perhaps matching TRBD1 or TRBD2 (5 bases each). The germline V and J ends were trimmed by 5 bases and 4 bases, with 18 bases remaining between them. The length of the CDR3 is 16 residues.

This rearrangement joins TRBV2 to TRBJ1-4; D call uncertain. CDR3 size: 13 residues. Germline V gene data show CDR1 as SNHLY and CDR2 as FYNNEI. Deletions cut 3 bases from V and 3 bases from J, with 5 bases between. CDR3 region: CASSDLANEKLFF. The CDR3 nucleotides are TGTGCCAGCAGTGACTTGGCTAATGAAAAACTGTTTTTT.

A few counts support this clonotype. A read error may be the cause here, since a much bigger clone is one base away. V and J are TRBV4-3 and TRBJ2-5; D may be TRBD1 (5 bases). The CDR3 totals 13 residues. Trimming took 4 bases from V and 5 from J, leaving 11 bases between them. Germline-derived CDR1 and CDR2 are LGHNA and YSLEER. The CDR3 DNA reads as TGCGCCAGCAGCCGGGGCCCTTGGGAGACCCAGTACTTC. Translation gives CASSRGPWETQYF.

This clonotype appeared a few times. CDR3 nucleotide sequence: TGTGCCAGCAGCGCCGGACAGAGAAACAATGAGCAGTTCTTC. It specifies CASSAGQRNNEQFF. This rearrangement joins TRBV7-2 to TRBJ2-1, with TRBD1 as a possible D gene (6 bases). This CDR3 has 14 residues. The V gene's germline CDR1 is SGHTA and CDR2 FQGNSA. V was trimmed by 5 bases and J by 5 bases, leaving 13 bases between them.

This clonotype showed up just a few times. The rearrangement uses TRBV20-1 and TRBJ1-1, with TRBD1 as a possible D gene (5 bases). Trimming removed 6 bases at V and 11 bases at J, with 10 bases between. This CDR3 is 9 amino acids long. Germline V gene data show CDR1 as DFQATT and CDR2 as SNEGSKA (reference sequence). CDR3 bases: TGCAGTGCCGGGACCTGGGCTTTCTTT. Translation gives CSAGTWAFF.

The CDR3 nucleotides are TGCAGTGCTAGAGAGCTTGGGGGGTTAGATACGCAGTATTTT. This encodes CSARELGGLDTQYF. The chain carries TRBV20-1 and TRBJ2-3, with a tentative D call TRBD2 (6 bases). This CDR3 is built from 14 residues. Deletions cut 0 bases from V and 5 bases from J, with 12 bases between. Germline lookup yields CDR1 DFQATT and CDR2 SNEGSKA (reference sequence).

At least ten counts were recorded for this clonotype. Just one base apart from a much larger clone, this may be a read error. This sequence joins TRBV5-1 and TRBJ2-3; 9 bases align to TRBD2. Germline assignment: CDR1 SGHRS and CDR2 YFSETQ. J gave up 1 base and V 4 bases, and 1 base lay outside the gene matches. The CDR3 loop spans 14 amino acids. The CDR3: CASSVAGGTDTQYF. CDR3 nucleotide sequence: TGCGCCAGCAGCGTAGCGGGGGGCACAGATACGCAGTATTTT.

The J gene is TRBJ2-1, the V gene TRBV20-1; 16 bases are shared with TRBD2. The CDR3 length is 15 residues. CDR1 is DFQATT and CDR2 is SNEGSKA in the germline V gene (reference sequence). The J segment lost 8 bases and the V segment lost 3 bases, leaving 4 bases of the junction unmatched. CDR3 in amino acids: CSASRGTSGRDEQFF. The CDR3 DNA is TGCAGTGCTAGTCGCGGGACTAGCGGGAGGGATGAGCAGTTCTTC.

The chain carries TRBV10-3 and TRBJ2-7; possibly TRBD2 for D (5 bases). From germline, CDR1 is ENHRY and CDR2 SYGVKD. This CDR3 contains 17 residues. V lost 3 bases and J lost 3, with 21 bases in between. The CDR3 DNA sequence: TGTGCCATCAGTGACCTGACCCGGGGTCGTCGAAACTACGAGCAGTACTTC. Amino acids: CAISDLTRGRRNYEQYF.

The chain carries TRBV28 and TRBJ2-7; possible D gene TRBD2, 5 bases. CDR3 size: 16 residues. Germline CDR1 is MDHEN and CDR2 is SYDVKM. The V end lost 5 bases, the J end lost 3 bases, and 20 bases lay between the germline ends. The CDR3 loop is CASSLPSASRGYEQYF. In DNA, the CDR3 is TGTGCCAGCAGTCTCCCGAGCGCGTCACGGGGCTACGAGCAGTACTTC. Complete variable domain (other parts from reference TRBV28 and TRBJ2-7): DVKVTQSSRYLVKRTGEKVFLECVQDMDHENMFWYRQDPGLGLRLIYFSYDVKMKEKGDIPEGYSVSREKKERFSLILESASTNQTSMYLCASSLPSASRGYEQYFGPGTRLTVT.

This chain connects TRBV20-1 to TRBJ2-7; D could derive from TRBD1 or TRBD2 (5 bases each). This CDR3 comprises 15 residues. With 2 bases removed from V and 0 bases from J, the gap between germline ends came to 14 bases. Germline V gene sequence: CDR1 DFQATT, CDR2 SNEGSKA (reference sequence). This CDR3 reads CSARTGTQPSYEQYF. As DNA, the CDR3 is TGCAGTGCTAGAACCGGGACCCAGCCCTCCTACGAGCAGTACTTC.

This clonotype has a single count. The chain uses TRBV7-2 and TRBJ2-7; 7 bases agree with TRBD2. Germline CDR1 SGHTA, CDR2 FQGNSA. The CDR3 length is 15 residues. Trimming took 4 bases from V and 4 from J; bases not matched to a gene: 10. The DNA of the CDR3 is TGTGCCAGCAGCTCCCGTGCGGGAGAAGGGTACGAGCAGTACTTC. It specifies CASSSRAGEGYEQYF.

This sequence joins TRBV5-1 and TRBJ2-3; D tentatively fits TRBD1 or TRBD2 (5 bases each). V was cut by 4 bases and J by 0 bases, with 12 bases left in between. CDR1 and CDR2 from the germline V gene are SGHRS and YFSETQ. This CDR3 spans 15 amino acids. The CDR3 DNA is TGCGCCAGCAGCGCGCCGGGACCGAGCACAGATACGCAGTATTTT. Amino acids: CASSAPGPSTDTQYF.

In its sample, this clonotype was seen many times. The chain joins TRBV4-3 to TRBJ2-1, with TRBD2 as a possible D gene (5 bases). With 1 base removed from V and 9 bases from J, the gap between germline ends came to 19 bases. Germline CDR1 LGHNA, CDR2 YSLEER. The CDR3 has 16 residues. Here the CDR3 reads CASSQVRGMQSTEQFF. In DNA form, the CDR3 reads TGCGCCAGCAGCCAAGTGAGAGGGATGCAGTCCACTGAGCAGTTCTTC.